These T cell receptor beta chains were read from a single sample in a study of blood T cells in healthy people across ages. Each CDR3 protein is one row after TCRdb ran MiXCR on the 5' RACE reads. This table has about 670,000 distinct CDR3 sequences, more than 45% appearing once. The specimen sequenced was blood. These TCRs come from an elderly woman in good health. Both conserved end residues are trimmed from each CDR3. Clone size is stated in some rows and not others, as once, few, many or a class when expanded.

clone_size,v_call,j_call,cdr3_aa
many,TRBV12-3/TRBV12-4,TRBJ2-7,ASSPTGQGNIYEQY
NA,TRBV29-1,TRBJ2-7,SHDLYGYEQY
NA,TRBV11-1,NA,ASSLAFGLAGGAYEQY
NA,TRBV24-1,NA,ATGGTGEETQY
NA,TRBV27,TRBJ1-4,ASSSHGSDEKLF
NA,TRBV5-6,TRBJ2-3,ASSLKALRNTQY
NA,TRBV6-5,TRBJ1-2,AGSYAGSYT
once,TRBV21-1,TRBJ2-1,ASSKEGSGGPTYNEQF
many,TRBV5-1,TRBJ2-3,ASSFRVGTDTQY
NA,TRBV7-6,TRBJ2-1,ACSLEAGPRYNEQF
NA,TRBV6-1,TRBJ2-5,ASSEFWGGTQY
NA,TRBV7-8,NA,ASSLLDRGRGEQY
NA,TRBV12-3/TRBV12-4,TRBJ2-5,ASSSSSVAETQY
NA,TRBV20-1,TRBJ2-1,SARFSHEQF
once,TRBV10-3,TRBJ2-7,AISEDRGRDEQY
many,TRBV5-1,TRBJ1-1,ASSRQMNTEAF
many,TRBV9,TRBJ2-3,ASSPQGLRTSGSTDTQY
NA,TRBV24-1,TRBJ2-3,ATSDFRTSGGTKDTQY
many,TRBV18,TRBJ1-6,ASSLTASSYNSPLH
NA,TRBV20-1,TRBJ2-1,SAPDSGTSKDEQF
many,TRBV11-2,TRBJ2-5,ASSSLAGVETQY
NA,TRBV30,TRBJ2-1,AWEREGRNEQF
NA,TRBV6-5,TRBJ2-2,ASSYSRTSGGADTGELF
many,TRBV20-1,TRBJ2-3,SARAPGQGEYTQY
many,TRBV28,TRBJ2-5,ASALYQETQY
NA,TRBV7-2,TRBJ2-4,ASSFGTGISNIQY